These 30 T cell receptor beta chains were sequenced from one sample in a study of blood T cell repertoires in COVID-19. Using immunoSEQ multiplex PCR, the repertoire was profiled, and TCRdb retains in-frame clones only, with some absent. The data show 150,000 to 200,000 clones, with approximately 88% seen just once and approximately 2.8% held by the top ten. Input material: peripheral blood. These receptors were taken from a man in his 60s with acute or convalescent COVID-19.

The rearrangement joins TRBV4-1 to TRBJ2-3, with 8 bases fitting TRBD2. Trimming took 1 base from V and 1 from J; bases not matched to a gene: 4. The CDR3 is 16 residues long. Per the germline V gene, CDR1 is MGHRA and CDR2 is YSYEKL. The CDR3 DNA follows: TGCGCCAGCAGCCAAGGAGCGGGGGAGGGCACAGATACGCAGTATTTT. As protein: CASSQGAGEGTDTQYF.

In this sample, this clone turned up a few times. CDR3 nucleotide sequence: TGTGCCAGCTCACGTAACGGGGATCAGCCCCAGCATTTT. Translated: CASSRNGDQPQHF. The gene calls are TRBV18 and TRBJ1-5, with no clear D. With 4 bases removed from V and 5 bases from J, the gap between germline ends came to 9 bases. Germline loops: CDR1 KGHSH, CDR2 LQKENI. The CDR3 consists of 13 residues.

The chain is built from TRBV19 and TRBJ1-5, with D hard to call. Trimming took 3 bases from V and 2 from J, leaving 8 bases between them. The germline V gene has CDR1 LNHDA and CDR2 SQIVND (reference sequence). The CDR3 sequence is 14 residues long. CDR3 region: CASSIPIGNQPQHF. The CDR3 region has the DNA TGTGCCAGTAGTATTCCCATTGGCAATCAGCCCCAGCATTTT.

The chain employs TRBV11-2 and TRBJ2-2, with D tentatively TRBD2 (6 bases). CDR3 length equals 16 residues. The V gene's germline CDR1 is SGHAT and CDR2 FQNNGV. Between the trimmed V and J ends, which lost 0 bases and 1 base, there was a span of 9 bases. The CDR3 sequence: CASSLDWDWNTGELFF. In DNA form, the CDR3 reads TGTGCCAGCAGCTTAGATTGGGACTGGAACACCGGGGAGCTGTTTTTT.

V gene TRBV2 combines with J gene TRBJ1-2, with D tentatively TRBD1 (6 bases). The length of the CDR3 is 12 residues. V was clipped by 6 bases and J by 4 bases, with 9 bases between them. Per germline, CDR1 SNHLY and CDR2 FYNNEI. The CDR3 DNA follows: TGTGCCAGCAGCCCGGACAGCTATGGCTACACCTTC. Translation: CASSPDSYGYTF.

The V call is TRBV7-8, the J call TRBJ1-5; 7 bases line up with TRBD1. J was trimmed by 7 bases and V by 6 bases; bases with no gene match: 12. Germline-derived CDR1 and CDR2 are SGHVS and FQNEAQ. This CDR3 has 15 residues. The CDR3 reads CASSRRQGTGQPQHF. CDR3 sequence (DNA): TGTGCCAGCAGTCGCCGACAGGGAACGGGGCAGCCCCAGCATTTT. The full variable domain, with the rest looked up from reference TRBV7-8 and TRBJ1-5, is GAGVSQSPRYKVAKRGQDVALRCDPISGHVSLFWYQQALGQGPEFLTYFQNEAQLDKSGLPSDRFFAERPEGSVSTLKIQRTQQEDSAVYLCASSRRQGTGQPQHFGDGTRLSIL.

The V call is TRBV6-5, the J call TRBJ2-7; 13 nucleotides agree with TRBD2. J lost 4 bases, V lost 6 bases, and 3 bases had no gene match. Looked up from germline, CDR1 is MNHEY and CDR2 is SVGAGI. This CDR3 has 14 amino acids. The CDR3 here is CASRWTSGGYEQYF. The DNA for the CDR3 is TGTGCCAGCAGATGGACTAGCGGGGGATACGAGCAGTACTTC.

This chain connects TRBV18 to TRBJ1-1; D gene unclear. Germline V gene data show CDR1 as KGHSH and CDR2 as LQKENI. V lost 2 bases and J lost 5, with 6 bases in between. This CDR3 comprises 12 residues. CDR3: CASSPFQTEAFF. The CDR3 DNA sequence: TGTGCCAGCTCACCATTTCAGACTGAAGCTTTCTTT.

V is TRBV5-1 and J is TRBJ2-7, with TRBD2 as a possible D gene (5 bases). V was shortened by 4 bases and J by 0 bases, with 14 bases between the two germline ends. The V gene's germline CDR1 is SGHRS and CDR2 YFSETQ. The CDR3 is 15 amino acids. The CDR3 DNA reads as TGCGCCAGCAGCCCATCCGGGGTTACCTCCTACGAGCAGTACTTC. Translated, it gives CASSPSGVTSYEQYF. The full variable domain, completed using reference TRBV5-1 and TRBJ2-7, is KAGVTQTPRYLIKTRGQQVTLSCSPISGHRSVSWYQQTPGQGLQFLFEYFSETQRNKGNFPGRFSGRQFSNSRSEMNVSTLELGDSALYLCASSPSGVTSYEQYFGPGTRLTVT.

J is TRBJ2-3 and V is TRBV6-2 or TRBV6-3; D is possibly TRBD2 (6 bases). V was shortened by 5 bases and J by 4 bases, with 16 bases between the two germline ends. The CDR3 spans 15 residues. CDR1 is MNHEY, CDR2 SVGEGT, per germline. CDR3 region: CASSRRTTGADTQYF. In DNA, the CDR3 is TGTGCCAGCAGTAGGCGGACTACCGGAGCAGATACGCAGTATTTT.

This clone is a singleton in its sample. This chain links TRBV6-5 with TRBJ1-5; 8 bases align to TRBD1. Trimming removed 6 bases from V and 8 bases from J; junction bases left unmatched: 9. Germline lookup yields CDR1 MNHEY and CDR2 SVGAGI. This CDR3 is 14 amino acids long. CDR3 sequence reads: CASRGRQGIEPQHF. The CDR3 DNA is TGTGCCAGCAGGGGGCGACAGGGGATCGAGCCCCAGCATTTT.

The V call is TRBV24-1, the J call TRBJ1-4; the D gene is possibly TRBD1 (5 bases). The CDR3 consists of 13 residues. Germline V lookup: CDR1 KGHDR, CDR2 SFDVKD. V lost 4 bases to trimming and J lost 7 bases, with 9 bases between them. The chain's CDR3 is CATSDRVSEKLFF. The CDR3 region has the DNA TGTGCCACCAGTGACAGGGTGTCTGAAAAACTGTTTTTT.

The V call is TRBV19, the J call TRBJ2-1; 8 nucleotides align to TRBD1. The CDR3 spans 17 residues. V was pared by 5 bases and J by 2 bases, with 11 bases of the junction left unmatched. Germline CDR1 is LNHDA and CDR2 is SQIVND (reference sequence). CDR3 amino acids: CASSVGQGGRTYNEQFF. For the CDR3, the DNA is TGTGCCAGTAGTGTAGGACAGGGAGGACGGACCTACAATGAGCAGTTCTTC.

This clone was seen once. The chain recombines TRBV6-6 with TRBJ2-7; 10 positions match TRBD1. The germline CDR1 and CDR2 sequences are MNHNY and SVGAGI (reference sequence). This CDR3 region has 12 residues. J lost 2 bases, V lost 11 bases, and 3 bases had no gene match. The chain's CDR3 is CAGGQGAYEQYF. The CDR3 nucleotides are TGTGCCGGAGGACAGGGGGCCTACGAGCAGTACTTC.

This chain connects TRBV12-3 or TRBV12-4 to TRBJ1-6; unclear D gene. The CDR3 contains 13 residues. Deletions cut 1 base from V and 7 bases from J, with 5 bases between. The CDR3 DNA reads TGTGCCAGCAGTTTAGGGCAAAATTCACCCCTCCACTTT. Translated, it gives CASSLGQNSPLHF.

The CDR3 loop reads CASSVSGQGSYEQYF. The CDR3, as DNA: TGTGCCAGCAGCGTGTCGGGACAGGGATCCTACGAGCAGTACTTC. The rearrangement joins TRBV5-6 to TRBJ2-7, with 9 bases that match TRBD1. This CDR3 spans 15 amino acids. V gave up 4 bases and J gave up 1 base; unmatched junction bases: 6. The germline CDR1 and CDR2 sequences are SGHDT and YYEEEE.

This sequence joins TRBV7-2 and TRBJ1-3; D perhaps matches TRBD1 (6 bases). V lost 5 bases, J lost 3 bases, and 26 bases lay in between. Germline V gives CDR1 SGHTA, CDR2 FQGNSA. The CDR3 sequence is 19 residues long. The CDR3 DNA follows: TGTGCCAGCAGCCAATTCCCCGTTATCAACAGGGTTATTGGAAACACCATATATTTT. Translation: CASSQFPVINRVIGNTIYF.

This chain uses TRBV30 with TRBJ1-2; no firm D call. Trimming took 0 bases from V and 4 from J, leaving 9 bases between them. From germline, CDR1 is GTSNPN and CDR2 SVGIG (reference sequence). The CDR3 covers 13 residues. The CDR3 region is CAWSVWLGYGYTF. CDR3 coding DNA: TGTGCCTGGAGTGTTTGGCTTGGCTATGGCTACACCTTC.

This chain joins TRBV3-1 (or the pseudogene TRBV3-2) and TRBJ2-2, with a possible D match to TRBD2 (7 bases). The CDR3 runs 15 residues. Germline lookup yields CDR1 LGHDT and CDR2 YNNKEL (reference sequence). Trimming took 5 bases from V and 4 from J, leaving 14 bases between them. Here the CDR3 reads CASSGGGRFTGELFF. CDR3 coding DNA: TGTGCCAGCAGCGGGGGGGGCCGGTTCACCGGGGAGCTGTTTTTT.

The chain is built from TRBV9 and TRBJ1-3; D uncertain. This CDR3 contains 16 residues. Germline CDR1 reads SGDLS; CDR2 reads YYNGEE. V lost 4 bases, J lost 0 bases, and 14 bases lay in between. The CDR3 region is CASSPRIDSSGNTIYF. CDR3 in DNA: TGTGCCAGCAGCCCACGGATTGACTCCTCTGGAAACACCATATATTTT.

In this sample, this clone turned up a few times. J is TRBJ1-2 and V is TRBV6-2 or TRBV6-3; D is ambiguous. The V end lost 5 bases, the J end lost 5 bases, and 15 bases lay between the germline ends. CDR1 MNHEY and CDR2 SVGEGT come from the germline V gene. The CDR3 runs 14 residues. The CDR3 sequence: CASSPGSSIYGYTF. The CDR3 DNA reads TGTGCCAGCAGTCCGGGTAGCTCGATATATGGCTACACCTTC.

This rearrangement joins TRBV2 to TRBJ1-6, with D possibly matching TRBD1 (5 bases). Germline V CDR1 and CDR2: SNHLY, FYNNEI. The CDR3 is 16 residues long. V dropped 4 bases and J dropped 7 bases, with 17 bases sitting between them. The DNA of the CDR3 is TGTGCCAGCAGTGTGGGAGGGGCCGCTCTCAATTCACCCCTCCACTTT. This gives the protein CASSVGGAALNSPLHF.

This chain links TRBV7-2 with TRBJ1-5, with D perhaps TRBD1 (6 bases). The germline V gene has CDR1 SGHTA and CDR2 FQGNSA. V lost 2 bases to trimming and J lost 5 bases, with 10 bases between them. CDR3 size: 14 residues. In nucleotides, the CDR3 is TGTGCCAGCAGCTTACGGGCAGGGGATCAGCCCCAGCATTTT. This sequence encodes CASSLRAGDQPQHF.

This sequence joins TRBV2 and TRBJ2-5; D is perhaps TRBD1 (5 bases). Between the trimmed V and J ends, which lost 6 bases and 1 base, there was a span of 9 bases. Germline CDR1 is SNHLY and CDR2 is FYNNEI. The CDR3 extends over 13 amino acids. CDR3 in DNA: TGTGCCAGCAGCAGGACAACCCAAGAGACCCAGTACTTC. Translation: CASSRTTQETQYF. Complete variable domain (other parts from reference TRBV2 and TRBJ2-5): EPEVTQTPSHQVTQMGQEVILRCVPISNHLYFYWYRQILGQKVEFLVSFYNNEISEKSEIFDDQFSVERPDGSNFTLKIRSTKLEDSAMYFCASSRTTQETQYFGPGTRLLVL.

This chain uses TRBV24-1 with TRBJ1-1; perhaps TRBD1 as D (5 bases). V lost 5 bases and J 1 base, leaving 10 bases between the germline ends. The CDR3 totals 14 residues. CDR1 and CDR2 (germline): KGHDR, SFDVKD. The CDR3 bases are TGTGCCACCAGTGGGGAGGGGCGGAACACTGAAGCTTTCTTT. Translating gives CATSGEGRNTEAFF.

This chain uses TRBV5-1 with TRBJ1-1; D not resolved. CDR3 length equals 13 residues. The V and J ends lost 0 bases and 7 bases respectively, with 10 bases between them. Germline lookup yields CDR1 SGHRS and CDR2 YFSETQ. CDR3 region: CASSLDLAGEAFF. DNA of the CDR3: TGCGCCAGCAGCTTGGACCTGGCGGGTGAAGCTTTCTTT. Combining the CDR3 with reference TRBV5-1 and TRBJ1-1 gives the whole variable domain KAGVTQTPRYLIKTRGQQVTLSCSPISGHRSVSWYQQTPGQGLQFLFEYFSETQRNKGNFPGRFSGRQFSNSRSEMNVSTLELGDSALYLCASSLDLAGEAFFGQGTRLTVV.

Regarding this clone: The junction shows a germline mismatch at one end, possibly a read error. This sequence joins TRBV19 and TRBJ1-2, with D perhaps TRBD1 (5 bases). CDR1 and CDR2 from the germline V gene are LNHDA and SQIVND (reference sequence). The CDR3 sequence is 14 residues long. The CDR3 coding sequence is TGTGCCTCCCGGGGGAACGGAGTTAACTATGGCCACACCTTC. Protein sequence: CASRGNGVNYGHTF.

This chain connects TRBV15 to TRBJ1-5; 8 nucleotides line up with TRBD1. The V gene end was trimmed by 4 bases and the J gene end by 4 bases; junction bases not matched to a gene: 3. Germline-derived CDR1 and CDR2 are LNHNV and YYDKDF (reference sequence). CDR3 size: 14 residues. The CDR3: CATSKGQANQPQHF. CDR3 nucleotides: TGTGCCACCAGCAAGGGACAGGCTAATCAGCCCCAGCATTTT.

The genes are TRBV27 and TRBJ2-7; a weak D match, TRBD1 (6 bases). The germline V and J ends were trimmed by 3 bases and 4 bases, with 10 bases remaining between them. Germline V lookup: CDR1 MNHEY, CDR2 SMNVEV (reference sequence). This CDR3 has 13 residues. Written as DNA, the CDR3 is TGTGCCAGCAGTTTCGGACAGCTTTACGAGCAGTACTTC. It is translated as CASSFGQLYEQYF.

The chain couples TRBV5-1 to TRBJ1-1, with a tentative D call TRBD1 (5 bases). This CDR3 contains 14 residues. Per the germline V gene, CDR1 is SGHRS and CDR2 is YFSETQ. V was cut by 6 bases and J by 1 base, with 13 bases left in between. The CDR3 bases are TGCGCCAGCACCCCGACAGAAAAGAACACTGAAGCTTTCTTT. This gives the protein CASTPTEKNTEAFF. The full variable domain, completed using reference TRBV5-1 and TRBJ1-1, is KAGVTQTPRYLIKTRGQQVTLSCSPISGHRSVSWYQQTPGQGLQFLFEYFSETQRNKGNFPGRFSGRQFSNSRSEMNVSTLELGDSALYLCASTPTEKNTEAFFGQGTRLTVV.